The 7 T cell receptor beta chains reported below all come from one sample, sequenced in a study of T cell repertoires in cytomegalovirus infection. From the reads, TCRdb called clonotypes with MiXCR, one entry per CDR3 protein. Of 150,000 to 200,000 distinct CDR3 sequences in the sample, roughly a fifth were seen once. Sequencing used PBMCs. These receptors originate from a human donor in good health (CMV status not recorded). Some clones in this sample may be carry-over from other donors' samples.

J is TRBJ2-3 and V is TRBV5-1; TRBD2 agrees at 9 bases. V lost 0 bases and J lost 4; bases outside the gene matches: 3. The CDR3 has 15 amino acids. Looked up from germline, CDR1 is SGHRS and CDR2 is YFSETQ. The CDR3: CASSLGLAVADTQYF. As DNA, the CDR3 is TGCGCCAGCAGCTTGGGACTAGCGGTAGCAGATACGCAGTATTTT. The full variable domain, in which reference TRBV5-1 and TRBJ2-3 provide the parts outside the CDR3, is KAGVTQTPRYLIKTRGQQVTLSCSPISGHRSVSWYQQTPGQGLQFLFEYFSETQRNKGNFPGRFSGRQFSNSRSEMNVSTLELGDSALYLCASSLGLAVADTQYFGPGTRLTVL.

The chain links TRBV7-9 to TRBJ1-1; weak D call: TRBD1 (6 bases). The V and J ends lost 1 base and 3 bases respectively, with 12 bases between them. CDR1 SEHNR and CDR2 FQNEAQ come from the germline V gene (reference sequence). The CDR3 runs 15 residues. The CDR3 loop is CASSLGVTGDTEAFF. CDR3 bases: TGTGCCAGCAGCTTAGGGGTGACAGGAGACACTGAAGCTTTCTTT.

The chain is built from TRBV12-3 or TRBV12-4 and TRBJ2-2; D perhaps matches TRBD1 (6 bases). This CDR3 has 14 amino acids. The V gene lost 5 bases and the J gene lost 7 bases, with 14 bases spanning the gap. This CDR3 reads CASSPGQPGGELFF. In DNA form, the CDR3 reads TGTGCCAGCAGTCCAGGACAGCCCGGCGGGGAGCTGTTTTTT.

The rearrangement links TRBV10-3 to TRBJ2-7, with D unclear. The CDR3 is 13 residues long. CDR1 and CDR2 from the germline V gene are ENHRY and SYGVKD. V was clipped by 2 bases and J by 2 bases, with 7 bases between them. CDR3 coding DNA: TGTGCCATCAGTGAGGACGGCCCCTACGAGCAGTACTTC. This gives the protein CAISEDGPYEQYF.

This clonotype occurred many times. The V and J genes are TRBV7-8 and TRBJ1-1; no firm D call. This CDR3 region has 16 residues. Germline V gives CDR1 SGHVS, CDR2 FQNEAQ. Trimming stripped 5 bases from V and 1 base from J, with 17 bases between. This CDR3 reads CASSPLAGLSNTEAFF. The CDR3 nucleotides are TGTGCCAGCAGCCCTCTAGCAGGACTGTCGAACACTGAAGCTTTCTTT.

This clonotype was counted ten times or more. V gene TRBV29-1 combines with J gene TRBJ1-1, with a tentative D call TRBD1 (5 bases). Germline V gene lookup returns CDR1 SQVTM and CDR2 ANQGSEA. The CDR3 extends over 13 amino acids. The ends were cut back, 7 bases at V and 0 bases at J, with 12 bases in the middle. CDR3 in amino acids: CSAGGGMNTEAFF. The CDR3 coding sequence is TGCAGCGCCGGCGGGGGTATGAACACTGAAGCTTTCTTT. Supplemented by reference TRBV29-1 and TRBJ1-1, the full variable domain reads SAVISQKPSRDICQRGTSLTIQCQVDSQVTMMFWYRQQPGQSLTLIATANQGSEATYESGFVIDKFPISRPNLTFSTLTVSNMSPEDSSIYLCSAGGGMNTEAFFGQGTRLTVV.

This clonotype was observed at least ten times. This chain uses TRBV23-1 with TRBJ1-1; D is ambiguous. TRBV23-1 is an ORF, and what it does is uncertain. The CDR3 totals 20 residues. Trimming took 0 bases from V and 1 from J, leaving 24 bases between them. In DNA form, the CDR3 reads TGCGCCAGCAGTCAATCCACCCCCTTGGATAGGTCGAGCGCGAACACTGAAGCTTTCTTT. Protein sequence: CASSQSTPLDRSSANTEAFF.